This TCR beta chain comes out of a study of T cells in Graves' hyperthyroidism and ophthalmopathy (dated by TCRdb to between 2018 and 2021). Some background on the complete study: Peripheral blood samples were taken at initial diagnosis, before any treatment was given. After sampling, hyperthyroidism patients received methimazole starting at 30 mg daily, and ophthalmopathy patients received high-dose intravenous methylprednisolone. Prospective prediction of ophthalmopathy was tested in an independent validation cohort consisting of 18 to 20 hyperthyroidism patients and 15 to 17 patients who later progressed to ophthalmopathy. For training and testing, the 100 or so patients in the discovery cohort were randomly divided in a 7:3 ratio. TCR Vbeta CDR3 sequencing of around 130 peripheral blood samples (around 45 ophthalmopathy, 75 hyperthyroidism and 17 progressor patients) is reported in the paper. To identify distinguishing TCR V-J signatures, a discovery cohort of 90 to 100 patients was used, comprising some 43 with Graves' ophthalmopathy and roughly 60 with stable Graves' hyperthyroidism. In several Graves' hyperthyroidism patients, the study also compared T-cell repertoires from thyroid tissue with T-cell repertoires from blood. Paper-wide results and their limitations: Most expanded thyroid clonotypes (frequency above 0.001) were also detected in blood, suggesting blood repertoires may reflect thyroid immune responses. In validation, progression to ophthalmopathy was predicted by the model with almost 71% sensitivity and 72% to 85% specificity, a median of about 6.4 months before onset. A 13 V-J signature model separated ophthalmopathy from stable hyperthyroidism, with approximately 86% sensitivity and approximately 81% specificity in cross-validation and 80%/75% in testing. No statistical method was used to set the sample size in advance, and investigators knew the group allocation.

The TCR beta CDR3 regions were amplified from the RNA transcripts. The first round of RT-PCR for the TCR CDR3 was performed with the HTBI primer set and the Qiagen OneStep RT-PCR kit. Libraries were constructed in a second round of multiplex PCR, after which size selection and purification were performed. The libraries were sequenced on an Illumina HiSeq2000 using paired-end 100 bp reads. The source study handled its data this way. Raw data were processed with SOAPnuke, discarding reads with adapters, uncalled bases, mean Phred below 15, or no exact constant-primer or identifier match. High-quality paired reads were merged using COPE v1.2.5, and each unique nucleotide sequence was defined as a clonotype. MiTCR v1.1 was used to align the clonotypes against IMGT TRBV, TRBD and TRBJ reference segments. Only V-J combinations with frequency above 0.0001, covering 99% to 99.2% of repertoires, were analysed. The TCS score was defined as F50 (clonal expansion) divided by E x V (chaos), with BLOSUM62-based TCRdist calculated between CDR3 peptides within each V-J. Welch's t-statistics and random forest reduced roughly 540 V-J features to some 14, which were used in a naive Bayes classifier (R e1071). The public reads were reanalyzed by TCRdb: fastp trimming at Q25, MiXCR alignment, in-frame beta chains only. Every distinct CDR3 protein forms one entry, paired with its most common genes and DNA. TCRdb, not the authors, supplied the V and J calls. The sample data list about 700,000 distinct CDR3 sequences, and approximately 14% of these were observed just once. The ten largest clones represent around 9.6% of the sample.

The CDR3 starts with the cysteine, ends with the phenylalanine, and has 11 residues. CDR3 DNA is the only sequence kept; it has 33 bases, read in frame from the first base. The germline V gene (reference sequence) supplies CDR1 LNHNV and CDR2 YYDKDF. The junction carries 10 bases between V and J, which are trimmed by 9 bases and 5 bases respectively. Graves' hyperthyroidism was defined as stable when no progression to ophthalmopathy occurred over 18 months of follow-up. Hyperthyroidism patients were newly diagnosed, had a disease duration of under 2 months, and were aged 18 to 65 years. Patients with uncontrolled infections, other autoimmune diseases, pregnancy or lactation were excluded. Clinical symptoms, serum thyroxine and TRAb, thyroid ultrasound, and orbital computed tomography formed the basis for the diagnoses. PBMCs were separated from around 9.1 ml of fresh peripheral blood using Ficoll-Paque density gradient centrifugation. Trizol reagent was used to extract total RNA, and RNA quality was then checked on an Agilent 2100 Bioanalyzer.

This clonotype was found once. Its antigen specificity is not known. Base quality data are lacking; no much larger clone is found one base away. One read provides weak support. This clonotype originated in a woman aged 18-29 years with Graves' hyperthyroidism. The V and J segments used are TRBV15 and TRBJ2-5; TRBD2 is a weak D gene call, 6 bases matching. The sequencing input was blood. The CDR3 amino acid sequence is: CATGLSETQYF. The nucleotide sequence reads as follows: TGTGCCACGGGACTCTCTGAGACCCAGTACTTC. Beyond the CDR3, the reference TRBV15 and TRBJ2-5 genes provide the residues; the full variable domain reads: DAMVIQNPRYQVTQFGKPVTLSCSQTLNHNVMYWYQQKSSQAPKLLFHYYDKDFNNEADTPDNFQSRRPNTSFCFLDIRSPGLGDTAMYLCATGLSETQYFGPGTRLLVL.